This T cell receptor beta chain was recorded in a study of beta chain features in type 1 diabetes. Study-level background: Age, gender, cell numbers and subset yield matched between patients and controls. Regarding the study as a whole: Equally in patients and controls, shorter templates might have been favored by PCR.

The whole isolated RNA underwent reverse transcription, so sequencing captured expressed TCRB transcripts. Average reads for naive, central memory and regulatory T cell samples were some 3.9 million. Clones were read by immunoSEQ multiplex PCR, and TCRdb kept only the in-frame ones, dropping some. Among some 500,000 clones listed, about an eighth were seen once. Remarks on this clone: Its antigen is unidentified.

The specimen sequenced was naive CD4+ T cells from blood. This clonotype was obtained from a woman aged 18-30 years in good health.

For the CDR3, the DNA is TGCAGCGTTGAAGGGGACAGGGGTTGGTCAGATACGCAGTATTTT. As protein: CSVEGDRGWSDTQYF. The J gene is TRBJ2-3, the V gene TRBV29-1; TRBD1 aligns across 10 bases. The CDR3 spans 15 residues. Germline assignment: CDR1 SQVTM and CDR2 ANQGSEA. After removal of 1 base from V and 4 bases from J, the junction contained 5 bases not matched to a gene.